This T cell receptor (beta chain) was identified in a study of CD8 T cells in Susac syndrome. Negative isolation yielded the CD8+ and CD4+ T cells, while FACS enriched the TEMRA cells. Germline assignment: CDR1 MNHEY and CDR2 SMNVEV (reference sequence). This CDR3 region has 15 residues. The germline V and J ends were trimmed by 4 bases and 1 base, with 14 bases remaining between them. Reverse transcription used roughly 0.5 to 1 ug RNA and random hexamers. From the immunoSEQ multiplex PCR reads, TCRdb called clonotypes with MiXCR, one entry per CDR3 protein. Seen here are some 130,000 distinct CDR3 sequences, approximately 95% observed once, and the top ten hold about 0.18%.

This chain joins TRBV27 and TRBJ2-7; perhaps TRBD1 as D (6 bases). This TCR was recovered from a human donor with Susac syndrome. Sequencing was performed on CD8+ T cells from PBMCs. The CDR3 sequence is CASSSPQGGSYEQYF. In nucleotides, the CDR3 is TGTGCCAGCAGTTCACCCCAAGGGGGATCCTACGAGCAGTACTTC.